Shown below are 30 T cell receptor beta chains from a single sample sequenced in a study of identical twins. In TCRdb, the 5' RACE reads were re-called with MiXCR into one record per CDR3 protein. The sample records under 800,000 distinct CDR3 sequences, roughly 20% being singletons. These same records also appear under a second study, on T cells expressing NK-cell markers.

The material sequenced was PBMCs. The receptors were gathered from a woman aged 18-35 years in good health.

This clonotype was seen ten or more times. This chain links TRBV5-1 with TRBJ1-2; D is perhaps TRBD1 (5 bases). Germline V CDR1 and CDR2: SGHRS, YFSETQ. This CDR3 comprises 15 residues. With 0 bases removed from V and 5 bases from J, the gap between germline ends came to 14 bases. CDR3 protein: CASSLDGTSYYGYTF. The CDR3 DNA reads as TGCGCCAGCAGCTTGGACGGGACCTCATATTATGGCTACACCTTC.

This clonotype was observed at least ten times. Here the CDR3 reads CASSSGVTLSGANVLTF. The CDR3 coding sequence is TGTGCCAGCAGCTCAGGGGTTACCCTCTCTGGGGCCAACGTCCTGACTTTC. The chain couples TRBV27 to TRBJ2-6; perhaps TRBD1 as D (6 bases). Germline V lookup: CDR1 MNHEY, CDR2 SMNVEV (reference sequence). This CDR3 comprises 17 residues. V gave up 6 bases and J gave up 0 bases, with 15 bases separating them.

The chain employs TRBV7-9 and TRBJ1-2; the D is unclear. Germline V gene sequence: CDR1 SEHNR, CDR2 FQNEAQ (reference sequence). Deletions cut 1 base from V and 7 bases from J, with 13 bases between. The CDR3 contains 14 residues. In DNA form, the CDR3 reads TGTGCCAGCAGCTTAGGGATATCCATGGGTGGCTACACCTTC. Translated: CASSLGISMGGYTF.

This clonotype was detected many times. J is TRBJ1-2 and V is TRBV6-1, with D uncertain. The CDR3 covers 14 residues. The germline CDR1 and CDR2 sequences are MNHNS and SASEGT. The V end was cut by 6 bases, the J end by 2 bases, with 13 bases between. In nucleotides, the CDR3 is TGTGCCAGCAGAGAGCAACCCGAGAACTATGGCTACACCTTC. Translation: CASREQPENYGYTF.

This clonotype showed up just a few times. This chain links TRBV20-1 with TRBJ1-5; unclear D gene. Trimming removed 2 bases from V and 7 bases from J, with 9 bases in between. The CDR3 consists of 12 residues. The germline CDR1 and CDR2 sequences are DFQATT and SNEGSKA (reference sequence). This CDR3 reads CSARTSGQPQHF. For the CDR3, the DNA is TGCAGTGCTAGAACCTCGGGCCAGCCCCAGCATTTT.

The chain combines TRBV20-1 with TRBJ2-1; the match to TRBD2 covers 8 bases. The CDR3 spans 14 residues. The V gene's germline CDR1 is DFQATT and CDR2 SNEGSKA (reference sequence). V lost 1 base and J lost 5; bases outside the gene matches: 4. The CDR3 loop reads CSARVGGANNEQFF. The CDR3 region has the DNA TGCAGTGCTAGAGTCGGGGGGGCAAACAATGAGCAGTTCTTC.

The rearrangement joins TRBV7-6 to TRBJ1-1; a possible D gene is TRBD1 (5 bases). There are 14 residues in the CDR3. V dropped 5 bases and J dropped 6 bases, with 16 bases sitting between them. In germline, CDR1 is SGHVS, CDR2 FNYEAQ. The DNA for the CDR3 is TGTGCCAGCAGCCTAGGAGGGGTAGTTTCTGAAGCTTTCTTT. Encoded protein: CASSLGGVVSEAFF.

This clonotype has only a few counts. The chain combines TRBV20-1 with TRBJ2-5, with TRBD2 as a possible D gene (5 bases). Trimming shortened V by 0 bases and J by 5 bases, and 10 bases separated the two germline ends. This CDR3 comprises 13 residues. Per the germline V gene, CDR1 is DFQATT and CDR2 is SNEGSKA (reference sequence). The CDR3 DNA reads as TGCAGTGCTAGAGAGTCTAGCACCGAGACCCAGTACTTC. This gives the protein CSARESSTETQYF.

J is TRBJ1-2 and V is TRBV12-3 or TRBV12-4; tentative D call: TRBD1 (5 bases). The CDR3 extends over 12 amino acids. V was trimmed by 10 bases and J by 14 bases, leaving 23 bases between them. The CDR3 DNA follows: TGTGCCACCACAGTACATACAGGCGCCGGGACCTTC. It translates to CATTVHTGAGTF.

V is TRBV7-2 and J is TRBJ2-7; tentatively, D is TRBD1 (6 bases). Germline lookup yields CDR1 SGHTA and CDR2 FQGNSA. With 5 bases removed from V and 2 bases from J, the gap between germline ends came to 19 bases. The CDR3 covers 16 residues. Written as DNA, the CDR3 is TGTGCCAGCAGCCCCGATTTAGGGGGATTGACCTACGAGCAGTACTTC. Translation: CASSPDLGGLTYEQYF.

This clonotype was observed a few times. J is TRBJ2-1 and V is TRBV20-1; 13 bases align to TRBD2. The germline V gene has CDR1 DFQATT and CDR2 SNEGSKA (reference sequence). CDR3 length: 17 amino acids. V was clipped by 0 bases and J by 7 bases; unmatched bases: 9. The DNA for the CDR3 is TGCAGTGCTAGAGATCTCGGACTAGCGGGGGTTAGGAATGAGCAGTTCTTC. Its translation is CSARDLGLAGVRNEQFF.

This chain uses TRBV18 with TRBJ1-2, with 7 bases fitting TRBD1. CDR1 and CDR2 from the germline V gene are KGHSH and LQKENI. The V segment lost 3 bases and the J segment 5 bases; nucleotides outside the gene matches: 6. CDR3 size: 14 residues. The chain's CDR3 is CASSPGQEEYGYTF. The DNA for the CDR3 is TGTGCCAGCTCACCCGGACAGGAGGAATATGGCTACACCTTC.

Comments on this clonotype: A junction end diverges from the germline sequence, so it may reflect a read error. The chain couples TRBV18 to TRBJ2-3; tentatively, D is TRBD1 (6 bases). The CDR3 runs 14 residues. The V gene's germline CDR1 is KGHSH and CDR2 LQKENI. CDR3 nucleotides: TGTGCCAGCTCGCCGCTCGGGGACACAGATGCGCAGTATTTT. Translated: CASSPLGDTDAQYF.

This clonotype has just a few counts. The chain couples TRBV7-9 to TRBJ2-5; D is ambiguous. This CDR3 contains 17 residues. Trimming took 2 bases from V and 0 from J, leaving 16 bases between them. Germline V gene data show CDR1 as SEHNR and CDR2 as FQNEAQ (reference sequence). DNA of the CDR3: TGTGCCAGCAGCTTAACGACGGCAGTCGGGTACCAAGAGACCCAGTACTTC. This translates into CASSLTTAVGYQETQYF.

This clonotype was observed many times. This chain joins TRBV20-1 and TRBJ2-1, with TRBD2 as a possible D gene (5 bases). The germline V and J ends were trimmed by 6 bases and 4 bases, with 10 bases remaining between them. The CDR3 runs 12 residues. Germline V gives CDR1 DFQATT, CDR2 SNEGSKA (reference sequence). The CDR3 nucleotides read TGCAGTGCCCCGACTATATACAATGAGCAGTTCTTC. Translating it yields CSAPTIYNEQFF.

This clonotype has only a few counts. A much larger clone differs by one base, so this may be a read error. V and J are TRBV10-3 and TRBJ1-1; TRBD1 agrees at 8 bases. Trimming at V came to 6 bases and at J to 1 base, leaving 1 base not matched to a gene. In germline, CDR1 is ENHRY, CDR2 SYGVKD. The CDR3 is 13 amino acids. This CDR3 reads CAIRGTGNTEAFF. In DNA, the CDR3 is TGTGCCATCAGAGGGACAGGGAACACTGAAGCTTTCTTT.

The chain employs TRBV5-1 and TRBJ2-7, with 7 bases identical to TRBD2. The CDR3 spans 14 residues. CDR1 is SGHRS, CDR2 YFSETQ, per germline. Losses at the gene ends were 0 bases for V and 5 bases for J; bases not matched to a gene: 5. CDR3 nucleotide sequence: TGCGCCAGCAGCTTGGTAAGGGGAGGGAACGAGCAGTACTTC. This sequence encodes CASSLVRGGNEQYF.

This clonotype occurred a few times. The chain employs TRBV5-1 and TRBJ2-4; TRBD1 matches at 7 bases. Germline V gene sequence: CDR1 SGHRS, CDR2 YFSETQ. Trimming cost V 4 bases and J 6 bases; bases outside gene matches: 7. There are 14 residues in the CDR3. CDR3 nucleotides: TGCGCCAGCAGCGGGGGACAGTCGGTAAACATTCAGTACTTC. Its translation: CASSGGQSVNIQYF.

The chain couples TRBV20-1 to TRBJ1-6; 9 bases are a match to TRBD1. Germline V gives CDR1 DFQATT, CDR2 SNEGSKA (reference sequence). CDR3 length equals 13 residues. V lost 5 bases to trimming and J lost 9 bases; unmatched junction nucleotides: 5. The chain's CDR3 is CSAVTGQGSPLHF. DNA for the CDR3: TGCAGTGCTGTTACGGGACAGGGTTCACCCCTCCACTTT.

This clonotype turned up a few times. The chain has TRBV29-1 and TRBJ2-1; the D gene is possibly TRBD1 (5 bases). The CDR3 is 13 amino acids. Trimming took 6 bases from V and 0 from J, leaving 9 bases between them. Germline V gene lookup returns CDR1 SQVTM and CDR2 ANQGSEA. CDR3 in DNA: TGCAGCGTGATCCAGGGCTCCTACAATGAGCAGTTCTTC. It encodes CSVIQGSYNEQFF.

This clonotype occurred a few times. The chain uses TRBV11-1 and TRBJ2-4; 7 bases align to TRBD1. The CDR3 covers 18 residues. V was pared by 6 bases and J by 3 bases, with 17 bases of the junction left unmatched. Germline values: CDR1 SGHAT, CDR2 FQDESV (reference sequence). The CDR3 DNA reads TGTGCCAGCAGTCCCGATCCGAGGACAGGCTCAGTCAAAAACATTCAGTACTTC. It translates to CASSPDPRTGSVKNIQYF. Supplemented by reference TRBV11-1 and TRBJ2-4, the full variable domain reads EAEVAQSPRYKITEKSQAVAFWCDPISGHATLYWYRQILGQGPELLVQFQDESVVDDSQLPKDRFSAERLKGVDSTLKIQPAELGDSAMYLCASSPDPRTGSVKNIQYFGAGTRLSVL.

The chain is built from TRBV20-1 and TRBJ2-3; 8 nucleotides agree with TRBD2. Germline CDR1 is DFQATT and CDR2 is SNEGSKA (reference sequence). Trimming at V came to 8 bases and at J to 2 bases, leaving 12 bases not matched to a gene. The CDR3 has 15 residues. CDR3 region: CSRPATSDHTDTQYF. CDR3 bases: TGCAGTCGCCCGGCGACTAGCGATCACACAGATACGCAGTATTTT.

This clonotype has a handful of counts. The chain couples TRBV7-2 to TRBJ2-7; TRBD2 matches at 11 bases. The V segment lost 2 bases and the J segment 5 bases; nucleotides outside the gene matches: 11. The CDR3 extends over 17 amino acids. Germline V CDR1 and CDR2: SGHTA, FQGNSA. CDR3 residues: CASSLLPPGTSGNEQYF. The CDR3, as DNA: TGTGCCAGCAGCTTACTTCCACCCGGGACTAGCGGCAACGAGCAGTACTTC.

This clonotype occurred a few times. The chain recombines TRBV20-1 with TRBJ2-3; 11 bases fit TRBD1. CDR3 length: 15 residues. From germline, CDR1 is DFQATT and CDR2 SNEGSKA (reference sequence). Germline trimming cut 7 bases from V and 2 bases from J; bases unmatched to any gene: 8. CDR3 DNA sequence: TGCAGTGTTCAAGGACAGGGGGCGTCCACAGATACGCAGTATTTT. Protein: CSVQGQGASTDTQYF.

This clonotype came up many times. The chain is built from TRBV5-1 and TRBJ2-1; 10 bases are shared with TRBD2. Germline CDR1 reads SGHRS; CDR2 reads YFSETQ. J lost 5 bases, V lost 3 bases, and 5 bases had no gene match. This CDR3 has 15 residues. This chain's CDR3 is CASSYLAGANNEQFF. The CDR3 nucleotides are TGCGCCAGCAGCTACCTAGCGGGAGCAAACAATGAGCAGTTCTTC. Based on the CDR3 plus reference TRBV5-1 and TRBJ2-1, the full variable domain is KAGVTQTPRYLIKTRGQQVTLSCSPISGHRSVSWYQQTPGQGLQFLFEYFSETQRNKGNFPGRFSGRQFSNSRSEMNVSTLELGDSALYLCASSYLAGANNEQFFGPGTRLTVL.

The CDR3 coding sequence is TGCGCCAGCAGCTCTCCGGGCTCGGCGGGGGATACGCAGTATTTT. This encodes CASSSPGSAGDTQYF. The gene calls are TRBV5-1 and TRBJ2-3; a weak D match, TRBD2 (6 bases). This CDR3 has 15 residues. Trimming cost V 3 bases and J 6 bases, with 17 bases left between them. CDR1 and CDR2 from the germline V gene are SGHRS and YFSETQ.

The table lists this clonotype with many counts. V usage is TRBV7-8 and J usage is TRBJ1-5; D unclear. V lost 5 bases to trimming and J lost 6 bases, with 11 bases between them. Germline V CDR1 and CDR2: SGHVS, FQNEAQ. This CDR3 is 13 amino acids long. The CDR3 nucleotides are TGTGCCAGCAGCCCACGTGTCGGTCAGCCCCAGCATTTT. This translates into CASSPRVGQPQHF. The complete variable domain, with remaining parts taken from reference TRBV7-8 and TRBJ1-5, reads GAGVSQSPRYKVAKRGQDVALRCDPISGHVSLFWYQQALGQGPEFLTYFQNEAQLDKSGLPSDRFFAERPEGSVSTLKIQRTQQEDSAVYLCASSPRVGQPQHFGDGTRLSIL.

The CDR3 DNA reads as TGTGCCAGCAGCCCCATCCGGAACGGCATGAACACTGAAGCTTTCTTT. This codes for CASSPIRNGMNTEAFF. This sequence joins TRBV27 and TRBJ1-1, with unresolved D. The germline V and J ends were trimmed by 6 bases and 0 bases, with 17 bases remaining between them. Germline V gene data show CDR1 as MNHEY and CDR2 as SMNVEV (reference sequence). This CDR3 has 16 amino acids.

This chain links TRBV7-9 with TRBJ2-3, with D perhaps matching TRBD2 (5 bases). This CDR3 is 12 amino acids long. The germline CDR1 and CDR2 sequences are SEHNR and FQNEAQ (reference sequence). V was cut by 1 base and J by 7 bases, with 6 bases left in between. The CDR3 sequence is CASSLGLNTQYF. The CDR3 nucleotides are TGTGCCAGCAGCTTAGGACTAAATACGCAGTATTTT. The full variable domain, in which reference TRBV7-9 and TRBJ2-3 provide the parts outside the CDR3, is DTGVSQNPRHKITKRGQNVTFRCDPISEHNRLYWYRQTLGQGPEFLTYFQNEAQLEKSRLLSDRFSAERPKGSFSTLEIQRTEQGDSAMYLCASSLGLNTQYFGPGTRLTVL.

This clonotype was detected only once. The rearrangement uses TRBV9 and TRBJ2-1; D is ambiguous. The germline gives CDR1 SGDLS, CDR2 YYNGEE. The length of the CDR3 is 15 residues. V dropped 0 bases and J dropped 4 bases, with 11 bases sitting between them. The CDR3 DNA reads TGTGCCAGCAGCGTAGAGACAATACAATACAATGAGCAGTTCTTC. It yields the protein CASSVETIQYNEQFF.